The 17 T cell receptor beta chains given below trace back to one sample, sequenced in a study of vaccination and CD4 T cells after COVID-19. Time point here: late sampling 161 to 241 days after vaccination in a few convalescent patients. The treatment: 10-day PBMC culture with coronavirus spike peptide pools or control peptides (ViraFEST assay). Cultured CD4+ T cell DNA was sequenced using the Oncomine TCR Beta short-read assay. TCRdb fed the PCR reads into MiXCR, producing one record per CDR3 protein. The sample has 15,000 to 20,000 distinct CDR3 sequences, roughly 50% seen once; the top ten hold 18%. The antigens of these receptors remain unknown. The sequencing here drew on CD4+ T cells from blood, cultured in vitro, taken about 7 months after SARS-CoV-2 vaccination. Receptors originate from a human donor who had recovered from COVID-19.

V usage is TRBV20-1 and J usage is TRBJ2-1; TRBD2 matches 11 bases. Germline V gives CDR1 DFQATT, CDR2 SNEGSKA (reference sequence). The ends lost 4 bases at V and 7 bases at J; junction bases unmatched: 6. The CDR3 length is 14 residues. The CDR3 sequence: CSAILAGVSNEQFF. The CDR3 nucleotides read TGCAGTGCTATACTAGCGGGAGTCTCAAATGAGCAGTTCTTC.

The chain recombines TRBV2 with TRBJ2-5; tentatively, D is TRBD2 (6 bases). This CDR3 is built from 15 residues. Germline V lookup: CDR1 SNHLY, CDR2 FYNNEI. The V end was cut by 5 bases, the J end by 4 bases, with 17 bases between. The CDR3 is CASSSSQGGGETQYF. In DNA, the CDR3 is TGTGCCAGCAGTTCCTCCCAGGGAGGAGGAGAGACCCAGTACTTC. The whole variable domain, remainder taken from reference TRBV2 and TRBJ2-5, is EPEVTQTPSHQVTQMGQEVILRCVPISNHLYFYWYRQILGQKVEFLVSFYNNEISEKSEIFDDQFSVERPDGSNFTLKIRSTKLEDSAMYFCASSSSQGGGETQYFGPGTRLLVL.

The chain has TRBV7-2 and TRBJ2-3, with unresolved D. Germline assignment: CDR1 SGHTA and CDR2 FQGNSA. V lost 1 base and J lost 0, with 11 bases in between. This CDR3 comprises 16 residues. The CDR3 DNA reads as TGTGCCAGCAGCTTAGTTCCGGTCGGCAGCACAGATACGCAGTATTTT. It translates to CASSLVPVGSTDTQYF.

The chain is built from TRBV9 and TRBJ2-3; either TRBD1 or TRBD2 may fit D (6 bases each). Germline loops: CDR1 SGDLS, CDR2 YYNGEE. The V gene lost 3 bases and the J gene lost 3 bases, with 11 bases spanning the gap. The CDR3 contains 14 residues. In nucleotides, the CDR3 is TGTGCCAGCAGCGCGCGGAGGGGGACAGATACGCAGTATTTT. This gives the protein CASSARRGTDTQYF.

The V gene is TRBV19, the J gene TRBJ1-5, with D hard to call. CDR1 and CDR2 (germline): LNHDA, SQIVND (reference sequence). This CDR3 spans 14 amino acids. Between the trimmed V and J ends, which lost 2 bases and 3 bases, there was a span of 8 bases. The CDR3 is CASSIMSVNQPQHF. The CDR3, as DNA: TGTGCCAGTAGTATAATGTCAGTCAATCAGCCCCAGCATTTT.

The chain links TRBV28 to TRBJ2-2; 7 nucleotides line up with TRBD2. CDR1 is MDHEN and CDR2 is SYDVKM in the germline V gene. This CDR3 is built from 17 residues. V trimming: 5 bases; J trimming: 5 bases; junction bases outside the gene matches: 14. DNA for the CDR3: TGTGCCAGCAGTCCACCGGGCGGGAGTGGTTCGACCGGGGAGCTGTTTTTT. Protein sequence: CASSPPGGSGSTGELFF. The full variable domain, in which reference TRBV28 and TRBJ2-2 provide the parts outside the CDR3, is DVKVTQSSRYLVKRTGEKVFLECVQDMDHENMFWYRQDPGLGLRLIYFSYDVKMKEKGDIPEGYSVSREKKERFSLILESASTNQTSMYLCASSPPGGSGSTGELFFGEGSRLTVL.

The rearrangement joins TRBV7-2 to TRBJ2-7, with D uncertain. Germline loops: CDR1 SGHTA, CDR2 FQGNSA. The CDR3 spans 14 residues. V lost 0 bases and J 2 bases, leaving 8 bases between the germline ends. The CDR3 is CASSLATATYEQYF. DNA of the CDR3: TGTGCCAGCAGCTTAGCAACAGCTACCTACGAGCAGTACTTC.

The V gene is TRBV27, the J gene TRBJ2-1; D gene uncertain. V lost 6 bases and J 1 base, leaving 13 bases between the germline ends. Germline CDR1 MNHEY, CDR2 SMNVEV (reference sequence). There are 15 residues in the CDR3. CDR3: CASSPIIGSYNEQFF. In DNA form, the CDR3 reads TGTGCCAGCAGCCCAATCATAGGTTCCTACAATGAGCAGTTCTTC.

The chain recombines TRBV12-3 or TRBV12-4 with TRBJ1-1; D gene uncertain. V dropped 7 bases and J dropped 4 bases, with 10 bases sitting between them. The CDR3 consists of 12 residues. The CDR3 DNA reads as TGTGCCAGCATGAACAGTTTCACTGAAGCTTTCTTT. Translation gives CASMNSFTEAFF.

This clonotype is a singleton in its sample. This rearrangement joins TRBV20-1 to TRBJ1-3; a weak D match, TRBD1 (6 bases). The germline V gene has CDR1 DFQATT and CDR2 SNEGSKA (reference sequence). The CDR3 spans 17 residues. The V end lost 1 base, the J end lost 1 base, and 17 bases lay between the germline ends. CDR3 loop: CSARAIRGGGSGNTIYF. CDR3 DNA: TGCAGTGCTAGAGCCATCAGAGGAGGGGGGTCTGGAAACACCATATATTTT.

For the CDR3, the DNA is TGTGCCAGCAGCTTAGGGGGGTTGAACACTGAAGCTTTCTTT. Residues: CASSLGGLNTEAFF. V usage is TRBV7-9 and J usage is TRBJ1-1; TRBD1 is a possible D gene (5 bases). The CDR3 sequence is 14 residues long. The germline gives CDR1 SEHNR, CDR2 FQNEAQ (reference sequence). The V end lost 1 base, the J end lost 0 bases, and 6 bases lay between the germline ends.

The chain links TRBV4-2 to TRBJ2-6; D gene ambiguous. The V gene's germline CDR1 is LGHNA and CDR2 YNFKEQ. The CDR3 has 15 amino acids. V was shortened by 6 bases and J by 0 bases, with 9 bases between the two germline ends. CDR3 nucleotides: TGTGCCAGCAGTCCTGATAACTCTGGGGCCAACGTCCTGACTTTC. This codes for CASSPDNSGANVLTF.

The chain carries TRBV20-1 and TRBJ1-2; possible D gene TRBD1, 6 bases. Germline CDR1 is DFQATT and CDR2 is SNEGSKA (reference sequence). The CDR3 runs 12 residues. The V gene lost 6 bases and the J gene lost 3 bases, with 11 bases spanning the gap. Here the CDR3 reads CSASRQDYGYTF. Written as DNA, the CDR3 is TGCAGTGCCTCCCGACAGGACTATGGCTACACCTTC.

This clonotype was seen a handful of times. This rearrangement joins TRBV4-1 to TRBJ1-2, with TRBD1 identical over 11 bases. This CDR3 is built from 13 residues. The V segment lost 4 bases and the J segment 8 bases; nucleotides outside the gene matches: 3. Germline V gene lookup returns CDR1 MGHRA and CDR2 YSYEKL. DNA for the CDR3: TGCGCCAGCAGCCTGGACAGGGGGCACGGCTACACCTTC. Encoded protein: CASSLDRGHGYTF.

The V and J genes are TRBV11-3 and TRBJ2-1; 10 bases line up with TRBD2. The ends lost 0 bases at V and 9 bases at J; junction bases unmatched: 5. Germline CDR1 SGHNT, CDR2 YENEEA. This CDR3 is built from 15 residues. CDR3 nucleotide sequence: TGTGCCAGCAGCTTAGAGCCTAGCGGGAGTAGTGAGCAGTTCTTC. Translation: CASSLEPSGSSEQFF. The full variable domain, rest sourced from reference TRBV11-3 and TRBJ2-1, is EAGVVQSPRYKIIEKKQPVAFWCNPISGHNTLYWYLQNLGQGPELLIRYENEEAVDDSQLPKDRFSAERLKGVDSTLKIQPAELGDSAVYLCASSLEPSGSSEQFFGPGTRLTVL.

The chain uses TRBV20-1 and TRBJ2-3, with a tentative D call TRBD1 (6 bases). The V and J ends lost 4 bases and 7 bases respectively, with 9 bases between them. The length of the CDR3 is 11 residues. Germline V gives CDR1 DFQATT, CDR2 SNEGSKA (reference sequence). The CDR3 here is CSAMDSHTQYF. The CDR3, as DNA: TGCAGTGCTATGGACAGTCATACGCAGTATTTT.

In its sample, this clonotype ranks as medium-sized. V usage is TRBV5-1 and J usage is TRBJ2-5; possible D gene TRBD2, 6 bases. V was clipped by 4 bases and J by 7 bases, with 14 bases between them. In germline, CDR1 is SGHRS, CDR2 YFSETQ. The CDR3 consists of 13 residues. The CDR3 nucleotides are TGCGCCAGCAGCCCGCAGTCGCGGGGGACCCAGTACTTC. Translating it yields CASSPQSRGTQYF.